This TCR beta chain was identified in a study of PD-L1 blockade in urothelial cancer. As for the study in general: Starting in the mid-2010s, patients were given atezolizumab (1,200 mg intravenously every 3 weeks). Blood samples contained a median approximately 140,000 T cells.

The time point was: pretreatment peripheral blood. Only in-frame clones appear in the TCRdb table, and some are missing; sequencing was by immunoSEQ multiplex PCR. The sample lists 40,000 or so clones; around 82% were seen once. Sample: PBMCs, taken around atezolizumab (anti-PD-L1) treatment. This receptor was taken from a man aged 60 to 75 with urothelial cancer.

The CDR3 region is CASSLSLTGISYEQYF. DNA for the CDR3: TGTGCCAGCAGCCTGTCGTTGACAGGTATATCCTACGAGCAGTACTTC. The chain has TRBV7-6 and TRBJ2-7, with D tentatively TRBD1 (6 bases). The CDR3 sequence is 16 residues long. The V gene lost 5 bases and the J gene lost 1 base, with 18 bases spanning the gap. Germline V gene data show CDR1 as SGHVS and CDR2 as FNYEAQ.